This T cell receptor beta chain is drawn from a study of liver allograft versus peripheral blood T cells. Study-level information: Comparisons were made between T cell receptor repertoires found in transplanted livers and those circulating in recipients' peripheral blood.

TCRdb re-called the reads with MiXCR, one entry per CDR3 protein. The table has 10,000 or so distinct CDR3 sequences, less than 20% seen once. The V end was cut by 2 bases, the J end by 3 bases, with 8 bases between. Germline loops: CDR1 SGHKS, CDR2 YYEKEE (reference sequence). The CDR3 covers 14 residues. This chain links TRBV5-5 with TRBJ1-4, with TRBD1 as a possible D gene (6 bases). The receptor was derived from a human patient who had a liver transplant. The graft donor may have given rise to some T cells. CDR3: CASSLGQPNEKLFF. CDR3 bases: TGTGCCAGCAGCTTAGGACAGCCTAATGAAAAACTGTTTTTT.